This TCR beta chain was found in a study of blood T cell repertoires in COVID-19. Original processing notes: Using reference gene primer amplification, nucleated cell counts were estimated. Sequencing was performed with immunoSEQ multiplex PCR; in TCRdb, only in-frame clones are kept and a portion is missing. V and J calls and clone size are as listed in that table; D and trimming were resolved from the DNA. The top ten hold about 15% of the sample, which has fewer than 250,000 clones, 90% seen once. The CDR3 totals 15 residues. The germline V gene has CDR1 MNHEY and CDR2 SVGAGI. V dropped 7 bases and J dropped 3; count of bases not matched to a gene: 8.

The genes are TRBV6-5 and TRBJ2-1; TRBD2 aligns across 8 bases. The source of this sequence is a man aged 25-45 years who had been exposed to COVID-19. Sequenced input: PBMCs or T cells enriched from blood (not recorded which). The CDR3 loop reads CASTGSGNLYNEQFF. The CDR3 DNA is TGTGCCAGCACTGGTAGCGGGAACCTCTACAATGAGCAGTTCTTC.